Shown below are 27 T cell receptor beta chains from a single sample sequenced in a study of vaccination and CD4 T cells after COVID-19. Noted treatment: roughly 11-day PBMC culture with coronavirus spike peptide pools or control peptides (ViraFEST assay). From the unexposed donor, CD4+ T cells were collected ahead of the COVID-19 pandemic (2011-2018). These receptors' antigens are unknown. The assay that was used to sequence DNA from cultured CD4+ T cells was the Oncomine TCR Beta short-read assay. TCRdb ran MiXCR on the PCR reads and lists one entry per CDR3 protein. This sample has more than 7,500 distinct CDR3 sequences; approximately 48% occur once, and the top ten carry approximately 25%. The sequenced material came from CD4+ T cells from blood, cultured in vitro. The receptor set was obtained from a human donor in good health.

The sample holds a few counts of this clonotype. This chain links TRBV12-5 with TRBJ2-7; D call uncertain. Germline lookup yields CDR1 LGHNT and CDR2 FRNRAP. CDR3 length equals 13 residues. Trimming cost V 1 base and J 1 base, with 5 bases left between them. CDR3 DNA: TGTGCTAGTGGTTTGGGTGCGTCCTACGAGCAGTACTTC. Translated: CASGLGASYEQYF.

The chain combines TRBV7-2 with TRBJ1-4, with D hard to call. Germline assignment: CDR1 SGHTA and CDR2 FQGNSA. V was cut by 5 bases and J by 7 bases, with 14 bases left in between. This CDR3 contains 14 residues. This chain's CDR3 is CASSPGRASEKLFF. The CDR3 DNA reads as TGTGCCAGCAGCCCCGGTAGGGCTAGTGAAAAACTGTTTTTT.

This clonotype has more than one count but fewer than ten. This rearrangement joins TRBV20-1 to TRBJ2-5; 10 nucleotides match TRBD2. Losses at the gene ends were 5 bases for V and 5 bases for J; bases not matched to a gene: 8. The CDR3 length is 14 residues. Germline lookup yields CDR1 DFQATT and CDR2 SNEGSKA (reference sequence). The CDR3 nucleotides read TGCAGTGCTGGGCGACTAGCGGGTTTCGAGACCCAGTACTTC. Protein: CSAGRLAGFETQYF.

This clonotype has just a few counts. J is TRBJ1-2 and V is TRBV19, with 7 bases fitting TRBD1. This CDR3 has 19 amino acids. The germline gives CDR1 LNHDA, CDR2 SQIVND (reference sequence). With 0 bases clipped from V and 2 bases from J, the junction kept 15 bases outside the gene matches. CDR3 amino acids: CASSIEVVGRDRKNYGYTF. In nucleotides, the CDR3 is TGTGCCAGTAGTATAGAAGTCGTCGGCAGGGACAGAAAGAACTATGGCTACACCTTC. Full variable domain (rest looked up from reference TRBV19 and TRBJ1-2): DGGITQSPKYLFRKEGQNVTLSCEQNLNHDAMYWYRQDPGQGLRLIYYSQIVNDFQKGDIAEGYSVSREKKESFPLTVTSAQKNPTAFYLCASSIEVVGRDRKNYGYTFGSGTRLTVV.

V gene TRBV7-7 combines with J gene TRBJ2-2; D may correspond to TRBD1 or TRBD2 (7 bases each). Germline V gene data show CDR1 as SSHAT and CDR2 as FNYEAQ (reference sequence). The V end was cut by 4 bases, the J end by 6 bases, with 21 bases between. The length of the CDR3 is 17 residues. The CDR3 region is CASSSSRGGVGAGELFF. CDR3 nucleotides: TGTGCCAGCAGCTCCTCCAGGGGGGGCGTTGGAGCCGGGGAGCTGTTTTTT.

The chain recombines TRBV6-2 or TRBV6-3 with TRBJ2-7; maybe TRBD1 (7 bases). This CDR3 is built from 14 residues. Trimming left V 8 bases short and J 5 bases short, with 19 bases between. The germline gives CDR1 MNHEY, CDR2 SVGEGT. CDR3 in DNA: TGTGCCAGCGAACCGAGTGGAGGGGGCCACGAGCAGTACTTC. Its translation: CASEPSGGGHEQYF.

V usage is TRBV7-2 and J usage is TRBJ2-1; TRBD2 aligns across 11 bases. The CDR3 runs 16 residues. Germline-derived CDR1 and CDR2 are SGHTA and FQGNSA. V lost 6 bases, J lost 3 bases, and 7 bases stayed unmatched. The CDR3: CASRPSGGTFYNEQFF. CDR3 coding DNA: TGTGCCAGCAGACCTAGCGGGGGGACTTTCTACAATGAGCAGTTCTTC.

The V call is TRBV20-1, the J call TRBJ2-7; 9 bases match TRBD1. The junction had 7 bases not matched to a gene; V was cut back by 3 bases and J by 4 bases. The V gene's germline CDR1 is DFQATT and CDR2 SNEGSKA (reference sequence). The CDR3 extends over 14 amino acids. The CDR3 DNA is TGCAGTGCTAGGACCGGGACAGGGATTTACGAGCAGTACTTC. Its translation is CSARTGTGIYEQYF.

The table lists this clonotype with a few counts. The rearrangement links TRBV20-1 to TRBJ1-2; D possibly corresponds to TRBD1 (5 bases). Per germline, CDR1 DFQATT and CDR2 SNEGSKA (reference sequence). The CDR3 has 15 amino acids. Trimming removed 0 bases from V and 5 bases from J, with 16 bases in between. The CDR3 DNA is TGCAGTGCTAGAGACCGCGGGAGGGGAGGATATGGCTACACCTTC. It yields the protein CSARDRGRGGYGYTF.

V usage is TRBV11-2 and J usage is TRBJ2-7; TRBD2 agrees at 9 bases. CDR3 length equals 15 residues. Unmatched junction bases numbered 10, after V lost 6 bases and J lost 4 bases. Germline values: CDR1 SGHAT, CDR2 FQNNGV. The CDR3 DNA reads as TGTGCCAGCAGGTTGGCGGGAGGGCCGCAGTACGAGCAGTACTTC. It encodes CASRLAGGPQYEQYF.

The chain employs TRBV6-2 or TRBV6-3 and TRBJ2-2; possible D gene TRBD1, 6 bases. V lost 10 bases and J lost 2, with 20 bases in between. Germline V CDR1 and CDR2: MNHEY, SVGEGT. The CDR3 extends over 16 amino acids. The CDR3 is CAIQTDRIFNTGELFF. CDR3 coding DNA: TGTGCCATCCAGACGGACAGAATCTTTAACACCGGGGAGCTGTTTTTT.

The CDR3 loop reads CASSSGTASVYGYTF. The CDR3 nucleotides are TGTGCCAGCAGTTCCGGGACCGCATCTGTCTATGGCTACACCTTC. The V and J genes are TRBV28 and TRBJ1-2; D is possibly TRBD1 (5 bases). The CDR3 length is 15 residues. Germline V gene data show CDR1 as MDHEN and CDR2 as SYDVKM. Deletions cut 4 bases from V and 4 bases from J, with 16 bases between.

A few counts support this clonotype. As DNA, the CDR3 is TGCGCCAGCAGCCAGCCACGGAGCTCTGGAAACACCATATATTTT. Translating it yields CASSQPRSSGNTIYF. V and J are TRBV4-1 and TRBJ1-3, with unresolved D. The ends were cut back, 3 bases at V and 0 bases at J, with 9 bases in the middle. Germline V gene lookup returns CDR1 MGHRA and CDR2 YSYEKL. The CDR3 is 15 residues long.

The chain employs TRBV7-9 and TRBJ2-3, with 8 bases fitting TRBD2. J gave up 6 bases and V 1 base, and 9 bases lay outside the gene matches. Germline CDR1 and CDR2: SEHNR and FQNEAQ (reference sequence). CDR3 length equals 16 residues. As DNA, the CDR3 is TGTGCCAGCAGCTTAGGGCGGGAAGCGGGGGTCGATACGCAGTATTTT. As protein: CASSLGREAGVDTQYF.

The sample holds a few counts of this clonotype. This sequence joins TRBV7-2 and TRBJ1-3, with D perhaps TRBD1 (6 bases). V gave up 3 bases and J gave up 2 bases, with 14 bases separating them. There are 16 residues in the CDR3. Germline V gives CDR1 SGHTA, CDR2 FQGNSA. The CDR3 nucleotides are TGTGCCAGCAGCTTCGGTCGTGGGGGCGCTGGAAACACCATATATTTT. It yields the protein CASSFGRGGAGNTIYF.

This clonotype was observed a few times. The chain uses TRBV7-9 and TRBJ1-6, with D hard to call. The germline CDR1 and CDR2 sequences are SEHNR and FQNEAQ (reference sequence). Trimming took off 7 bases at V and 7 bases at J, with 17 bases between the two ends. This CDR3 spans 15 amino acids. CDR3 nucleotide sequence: TGTGCCAGCACCCCGGATGGGTTTGACAATTCACCCCTCCACTTT. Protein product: CASTPDGFDNSPLHF.

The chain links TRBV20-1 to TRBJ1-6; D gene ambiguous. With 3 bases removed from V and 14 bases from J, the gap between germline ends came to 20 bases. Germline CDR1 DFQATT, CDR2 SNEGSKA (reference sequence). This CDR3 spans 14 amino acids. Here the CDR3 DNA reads TGCAGTGCTAGGCAAGACCCGCCATTTGGGTCCCTCCACTTT. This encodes CSARQDPPFGSLHF.

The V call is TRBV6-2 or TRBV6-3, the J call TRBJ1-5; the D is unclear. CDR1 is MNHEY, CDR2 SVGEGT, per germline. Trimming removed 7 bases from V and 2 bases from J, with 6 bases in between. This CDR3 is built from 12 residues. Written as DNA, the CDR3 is TGTGCCAGCAAGCTGGGCAATCAGCCCCAGCATTTT. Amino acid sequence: CASKLGNQPQHF.

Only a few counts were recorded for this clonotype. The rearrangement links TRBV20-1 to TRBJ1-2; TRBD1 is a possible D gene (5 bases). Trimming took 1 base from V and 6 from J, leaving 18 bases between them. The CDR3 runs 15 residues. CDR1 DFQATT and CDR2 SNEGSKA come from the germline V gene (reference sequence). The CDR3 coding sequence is TGCAGTGCTAGAGTCTGGGGGGAAATGAGGGATGGCTACACCTTC. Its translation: CSARVWGEMRDGYTF.

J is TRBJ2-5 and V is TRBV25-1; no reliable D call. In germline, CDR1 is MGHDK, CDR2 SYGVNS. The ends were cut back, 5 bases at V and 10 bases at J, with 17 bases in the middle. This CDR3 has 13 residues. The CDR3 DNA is TGTGCCAGCAGTCCCCAGTTCATGAAGGACCAGTACTTC. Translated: CASSPQFMKDQYF.

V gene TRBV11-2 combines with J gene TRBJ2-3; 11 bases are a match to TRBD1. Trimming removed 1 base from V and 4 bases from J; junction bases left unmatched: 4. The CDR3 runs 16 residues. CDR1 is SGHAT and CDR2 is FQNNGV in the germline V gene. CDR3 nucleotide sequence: TGTGCCAGCAGCTTAGGGACAGGGGGCGGTCCAGATACGCAGTATTTT. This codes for CASSLGTGGGPDTQYF.

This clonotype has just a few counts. CDR3 coding DNA: TGTGCCAGCAGCAAAGCTATCCACGAGCAGTACTTC. As protein: CASSKAIHEQYF. The chain carries TRBV21-1 and TRBJ2-7. TRBV21-1 is flagged as a pseudogene. CDR3 length equals 12 residues.

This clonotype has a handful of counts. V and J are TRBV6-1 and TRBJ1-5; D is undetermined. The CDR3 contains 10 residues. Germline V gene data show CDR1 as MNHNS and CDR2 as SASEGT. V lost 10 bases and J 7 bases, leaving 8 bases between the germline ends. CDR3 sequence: CANPVQPQHF. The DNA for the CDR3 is TGTGCCAACCCGGTCCAGCCCCAGCATTTT.

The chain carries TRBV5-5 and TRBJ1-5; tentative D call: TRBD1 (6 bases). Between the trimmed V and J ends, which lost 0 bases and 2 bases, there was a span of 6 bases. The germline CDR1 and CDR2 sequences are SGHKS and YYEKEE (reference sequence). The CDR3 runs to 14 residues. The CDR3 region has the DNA TGTGCCAGCAGCTTGGCAGGGGGCAATCAGCCCCAGCATTTT. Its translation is CASSLAGGNQPQHF.

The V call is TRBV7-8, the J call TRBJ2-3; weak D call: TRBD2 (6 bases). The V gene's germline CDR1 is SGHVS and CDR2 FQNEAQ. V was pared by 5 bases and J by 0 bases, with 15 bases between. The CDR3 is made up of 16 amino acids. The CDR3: CASSQTRRASTDTQYF. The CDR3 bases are TGTGCCAGCAGCCAGACCCGGAGGGCTAGCACAGATACGCAGTATTTT.

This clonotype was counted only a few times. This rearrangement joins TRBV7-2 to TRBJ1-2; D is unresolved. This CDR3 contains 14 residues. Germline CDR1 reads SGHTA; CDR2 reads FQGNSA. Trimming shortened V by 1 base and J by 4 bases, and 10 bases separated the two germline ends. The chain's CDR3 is CASSLGGEIYGYTF. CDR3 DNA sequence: TGTGCCAGCAGCTTAGGCGGGGAGATCTATGGCTACACCTTC.

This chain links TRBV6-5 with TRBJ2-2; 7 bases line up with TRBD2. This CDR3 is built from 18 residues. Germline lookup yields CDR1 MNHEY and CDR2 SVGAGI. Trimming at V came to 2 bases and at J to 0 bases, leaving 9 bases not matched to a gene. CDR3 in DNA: TGTGCCAGCAGTTACCCCCTTGGGGGAGGGACGAACACCGGGGAGCTGTTTTTT. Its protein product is CASSYPLGGGTNTGELFF.